The entry that follows covers one TCR beta chain sequence. The source of the sample is a study of cytomegalovirus exposure and HLA in healthy donors. This table comes from immunoSEQ multiplex PCR, and its TCRdb copy is limited to in-frame clones, with some not included. Altogether about 110,000 clones are present, approximately 96% being singletons, with the ten largest covering 0.67%. Germline CDR1 is MNHNS and CDR2 is SASEGT. Losses at the gene ends were 6 bases for V and 2 bases for J; bases not matched to a gene: 4. The CDR3 is 14 amino acids. The donors were part of the validation cohort, which consisted of under 150 subjects and was separate from the first cohort of under 750 subjects.

The TCR originated in a woman under 30 in good health and CMV-seronegative. The sequenced material came from PBMCs. The chain has TRBV6-1 and TRBJ2-1, with 7 bases identical to TRBD1. Here the CDR3 reads CASRGTVAYNEQFF. CDR3 DNA sequence: TGTGCCAGCAGGGGGACAGTCGCCTACAATGAGCAGTTCTTC.